A single sample gave rise to the 16 T cell receptor beta chains below, sequenced in a study of cytomegalovirus exposure and HLA in healthy donors. Primers included in the PCR were 60 Vbeta and 13 Jbeta primers. Using immunoSEQ multiplex PCR, the repertoire was profiled, and TCRdb retains in-frame clones only, with some absent. This table has 180,000 or so clones, 78% appearing once. Sequencing input: PBMCs. All receptors derive from a female donor in good health and CMV-seronegative.

The chain is built from TRBV5-1 and TRBJ1-4; a possible D gene is TRBD1 (5 bases). The V end lost 4 bases, the J end lost 2 bases, and 9 bases lay between the germline ends. CDR1 is SGHRS and CDR2 is YFSETQ in the germline V gene. The CDR3 consists of 14 residues. CDR3 sequence reads: CASSETATNEKLFF. The CDR3 bases are TGCGCCAGCAGCGAGACAGCGACTAATGAAAAACTGTTTTTT. The full variable domain, completed using reference TRBV5-1 and TRBJ1-4, is KAGVTQTPRYLIKTRGQQVTLSCSPISGHRSVSWYQQTPGQGLQFLFEYFSETQRNKGNFPGRFSGRQFSNSRSEMNVSTLELGDSALYLCASSETATNEKLFFGSGTQLSVL.

This clone has a handful of counts. V gene TRBV11-1 combines with J gene TRBJ1-1, with D hard to call. The CDR3 extends over 13 amino acids. The V and J ends lost 3 bases and 6 bases respectively, with 11 bases between them. From germline, CDR1 is SGHAT and CDR2 FQDESV (reference sequence). The CDR3: CASSFDRSAEAFF. In DNA, the CDR3 is TGTGCCAGCAGCTTCGACCGGAGCGCTGAAGCTTTCTTT.

The chain joins TRBV7-2 to TRBJ2-5; 8 bases match TRBD2. CDR3 length: 14 residues. Germline CDR1 and CDR2: SGHTA and FQGNSA. The V gene end was trimmed by 4 bases and the J gene end by 5 bases; junction bases not matched to a gene: 6. DNA for the CDR3: TGTGCCAGCAGCTCACGAGCGGGAGTGGAGACCCAGTACTTC. Protein product: CASSSRAGVETQYF.

The chain uses TRBV18 and TRBJ2-7, with 9 bases identical to TRBD2. Trimming at V came to 4 bases and at J to 2 bases, leaving 6 bases not matched to a gene. Germline lookup yields CDR1 KGHSH and CDR2 LQKENI. CDR3 length equals 15 residues. CDR3 loop: CASSLTSGTAYEQYF. CDR3 DNA: TGTGCCAGCTCACTGACTAGCGGAACGGCCTACGAGCAGTACTTC.

The genes are TRBV4-3 and TRBJ2-5; a weak D match, TRBD2 (5 bases). V shed 5 bases and J shed 5 bases, with 18 bases lying between them. Germline V CDR1 and CDR2: LGHNA, YSLEER. This CDR3 has 15 residues. The DNA for the CDR3 is TGCGCCAGCAGCTCTACACTTTCCACGGGGGAGACCCAGTACTTC. Residues: CASSSTLSTGETQYF.

This chain connects TRBV4-1 to TRBJ2-3, with 7 bases aligning to TRBD1. The CDR3 totals 17 residues. V trimming: 0 bases; J trimming: 0 bases; junction bases outside the gene matches: 6. Germline values: CDR1 MGHRA, CDR2 YSYEKL. The CDR3 bases are TGCGCCAGCAGCCAAGACCCGGGACAGTCTAGCACAGATACGCAGTATTTT. Translation gives CASSQDPGQSSTDTQYF.

The chain is built from TRBV10-2 and TRBJ2-7; 8 bases align to TRBD2. The CDR3 consists of 13 residues. In germline, CDR1 is WSHSY, CDR2 SAAADI. The V gene end was trimmed by 8 bases and the J gene end by 5 bases; junction bases not matched to a gene: 8. This chain's CDR3 is CASFAGGTNEQYF. CDR3 DNA sequence: TGCGCCAGCTTTGCGGGAGGAACCAACGAGCAGTACTTC.

The gene calls are TRBV7-9 and TRBJ2-5; TRBD2 might be the D (6 bases). This CDR3 region has 14 residues. V was pared by 5 bases and J by 3 bases, with 13 bases between. The V gene's germline CDR1 is SEHNR and CDR2 FQNEAQ (reference sequence). The CDR3 nucleotides read TGTGCCAGCAGCCCGCAGGGCGGGGAAGAGACCCAGTACTTC. Its protein product is CASSPQGGEETQYF.

The V and J genes are TRBV18 and TRBJ1-5; 11 bases are shared with TRBD1. V gave up 4 bases and J gave up 5 bases; unmatched junction bases: 4. Germline V gene sequence: CDR1 KGHSH, CDR2 LQKENI. The CDR3 is made up of 15 amino acids. CDR3 sequence (DNA): TGTGCCAGCTCACAAGGGACAGGGGGGGATCAGCCCCAGCATTTT. This sequence encodes CASSQGTGGDQPQHF.

The V gene is TRBV28, the J gene TRBJ1-3, with 7 nucleotides matching TRBD1. The CDR3 covers 15 residues. V lost 4 bases, J lost 4 bases, and 7 bases stayed unmatched. Germline CDR1 MDHEN, CDR2 SYDVKM. CDR3 loop: CASSSRTGSGNTIYF. The CDR3 nucleotides are TGTGCCAGCAGTTCAAGGACAGGTTCGGGAAACACCATATATTTT.

The rearrangement links TRBV21-1 to TRBJ1-2. TRBV21-1 is annotated as a pseudogene. There are 14 residues in the CDR3. The CDR3 here is CASSKRGKEDGYTF. The CDR3 region has the DNA TGTGCCAGCAGCAAACGGGGTAAAGAGGATGGCTACACCTTC.

This chain connects TRBV18 to TRBJ2-2; 11 bases are shared with TRBD1. CDR3 length: 16 residues. CDR1 and CDR2 from the germline V gene are KGHSH and LQKENI. The J segment lost 4 bases and the V segment lost 2 bases, leaving 3 bases of the junction unmatched. The CDR3 DNA is TGTGCCAGCTCACCATTTGGACAGGGGGCCACCGGGGAGCTGTTTTTT. Its protein product is CASSPFGQGATGELFF.

V usage is TRBV4-1 and J usage is TRBJ1-6, with a weak D call TRBD1 (5 bases). Germline assignment: CDR1 MGHRA and CDR2 YSYEKL. The CDR3 sequence is 15 residues long. Trimming cost V 3 bases and J 5 bases, with 11 bases left between them. The CDR3 nucleotides read TGCGCCAGCAGCCAGGAGGGGTTAGATAATTCACCCCTCCACTTT. This codes for CASSQEGLDNSPLHF.

The chain is built from TRBV10-3 and TRBJ2-1; D perhaps matches TRBD2 (6 bases). The CDR3 consists of 15 residues. Looked up from germline, CDR1 is ENHRY and CDR2 is SYGVKD. Trimming left V 7 bases short and J 9 bases short, with 22 bases between. In DNA form, the CDR3 reads TGTGCCATCACGGAGGTTCTAGCGTCTTCCACTGAGCAGTTCTTC. Translating gives CAITEVLASSTEQFF.

The chain uses TRBV28 and TRBJ1-5, with D uncertain. This CDR3 contains 14 residues. V lost 3 bases to trimming and J lost 3 bases, with 9 bases between them. Germline loops: CDR1 MDHEN, CDR2 SYDVKM. CDR3 nucleotides: TGTGCCAGCAGTTTTGTACACCTCAATCAGCCCCAGCATTTT. It translates to CASSFVHLNQPQHF.

The CDR3 DNA is TGTGCCAGCAGCCAAGTCGGCTACGAGCAGTACTTC. Residues: CASSQVGYEQYF. The rearrangement joins TRBV14 to TRBJ2-7; D call uncertain. The germline gives CDR1 SGHDN, CDR2 FVKESK. The CDR3 loop spans 12 amino acids. V was cut by 1 base and J by 3 bases, with 4 bases left in between.